The 9 T cell receptor beta chains presented below share a single source sample, sequenced in a study of T cell repertoires in cytomegalovirus infection (dated by TCRdb to 2018 to 2020). Instrument used: Illumina HiSeq 1500. TCRdb reprocessing: public reads trimmed at Q25 with fastp, clones called with MiXCR, in-frame beta chains kept. Identical CDR3 protein sequences are pooled into one entry, listed with their most common genes and DNA. In this sample the table shows 400,000 or so distinct CDR3 sequences, 15% to 20% of which occur a single time. Roughly 9% of the sample belongs to the ten largest clones. The sample taken for sequencing was PBMCs. The receptors derive from a human donor in good health (CMV status not recorded). Some clones in this sample may be carry-over from other donors' samples.

This clonotype came up a few times. The V gene is TRBV5-4, the J gene TRBJ2-7; D might be TRBD1 (6 bases). CDR1 is SGHNT, CDR2 YYREEE, per germline (reference sequence). This CDR3 region has 13 residues. V lost 4 bases to trimming and J lost 4 bases, with 12 bases between them. The CDR3 reads CASSKGQKYEQYF. CDR3 nucleotide sequence: TGTGCCAGCAGCAAGGGACAAAAATACGAGCAGTACTTC. The full variable domain, completed using reference TRBV5-4 and TRBJ2-7, is ETGVTQSPTHLIKTRGQQVTLRCSSQSGHNTVSWYQQALGQGPQFIFQYYREEENGRGNFPPRFSGLQFPNYSSELNVNALELDDSALYLCASSKGQKYEQYFGPGTRLTVT.

The CDR3 DNA reads as TGCAGTGCTACCTACTTTAGCTCTGGAAACACCATATATTTT. Translating it yields CSATYFSSGNTIYF. V is TRBV20-1 and J is TRBJ1-3; no firm D call. Germline CDR1 is DFQATT and CDR2 is SNEGSKA (reference sequence). Between the trimmed V and J ends, which lost 4 bases and 0 bases, there was a span of 10 bases. The CDR3 is 14 amino acids.

J is TRBJ2-1 and V is TRBV12-3 or TRBV12-4; 12 bases are shared with TRBD2. The V segment lost 6 bases and the J segment 4 bases; nucleotides outside the gene matches: 13. The CDR3 loop spans 18 amino acids. The CDR3 protein is CASSQQPGLAGLYNEQFF. DNA for the CDR3: TGTGCCAGCAGCCAGCAACCGGGACTAGCGGGTCTTTACAATGAGCAGTTCTTC.

This clonotype was seen only a few times. The chain uses TRBV2 and TRBJ1-6; D gene ambiguous. The V gene's germline CDR1 is SNHLY and CDR2 FYNNEI. The CDR3 contains 11 residues. V was clipped by 7 bases and J by 7 bases, with 5 bases between them. The chain's CDR3 is CASNGNSPLHF. CDR3 DNA sequence: TGTGCCAGCAACGGGAATTCACCCCTCCACTTT.

This chain joins TRBV20-1 and TRBJ1-2; weak D call: TRBD1 (6 bases). V lost 2 bases and J 11 bases, leaving 18 bases between the germline ends. The CDR3 runs to 13 residues. The germline V gene has CDR1 DFQATT and CDR2 SNEGSKA (reference sequence). This chain's CDR3 is CSARSPGARRYTF. The CDR3 DNA is TGCAGTGCTAGATCGCCAGGGGCACGGAGGTACACCTTC.

This clonotype has ten or more counts. This chain links TRBV7-2 with TRBJ2-7; 12 nucleotides match TRBD2. CDR1 and CDR2 from the germline V gene are SGHTA and FQGNSA. After removal of 5 bases from V and 3 bases from J, the junction contained 5 bases not matched to a gene. This CDR3 is 15 amino acids long. The CDR3 protein is CASSVTSGGFYEQYF. The DNA of the CDR3 is TGTGCCAGCAGCGTCACTAGCGGGGGGTTCTACGAGCAGTACTTC.

The chain is built from TRBV2 and TRBJ1-4; D remains unclear. CDR3 length equals 12 residues. The germline gives CDR1 SNHLY, CDR2 FYNNEI. Trimming stripped 10 bases from V and 7 bases from J, with 13 bases between. The CDR3 coding sequence is TGTGCCACCGGGGAGGCGGGTGAAAAACTGTTTTTT. Protein sequence: CATGEAGEKLFF.

The rearrangement joins TRBV28 to TRBJ1-5; possibly TRBD1 for D (5 bases). The V and J ends lost 3 bases and 9 bases respectively, with 18 bases between them. The length of the CDR3 is 15 residues. Looked up from germline, CDR1 is MDHEN and CDR2 is SYDVKM. Written as DNA, the CDR3 is TGTGCCAGCAGTTTTCCCGTGGGGGAACATCTGCCCCAGCATTTT. Amino acid sequence: CASSFPVGEHLPQHF. Complete variable domain (other parts from reference TRBV28 and TRBJ1-5): DVKVTQSSRYLVKRTGEKVFLECVQDMDHENMFWYRQDPGLGLRLIYFSYDVKMKEKGDIPEGYSVSREKKERFSLILESASTNQTSMYLCASSFPVGEHLPQHFGDGTRLSIL.

The J gene is TRBJ2-1, the V gene TRBV5-4; 7 nucleotides agree with TRBD2. The CDR3 runs to 15 residues. V was clipped by 4 bases and J by 0 bases; unmatched bases: 4. Germline V gene data show CDR1 as SGHNT and CDR2 as YYREEE (reference sequence). The CDR3 sequence is CASSIRGDSYNEQFF. The CDR3, as DNA: TGTGCCAGCAGCATTCGGGGGGACTCCTACAATGAGCAGTTCTTC.